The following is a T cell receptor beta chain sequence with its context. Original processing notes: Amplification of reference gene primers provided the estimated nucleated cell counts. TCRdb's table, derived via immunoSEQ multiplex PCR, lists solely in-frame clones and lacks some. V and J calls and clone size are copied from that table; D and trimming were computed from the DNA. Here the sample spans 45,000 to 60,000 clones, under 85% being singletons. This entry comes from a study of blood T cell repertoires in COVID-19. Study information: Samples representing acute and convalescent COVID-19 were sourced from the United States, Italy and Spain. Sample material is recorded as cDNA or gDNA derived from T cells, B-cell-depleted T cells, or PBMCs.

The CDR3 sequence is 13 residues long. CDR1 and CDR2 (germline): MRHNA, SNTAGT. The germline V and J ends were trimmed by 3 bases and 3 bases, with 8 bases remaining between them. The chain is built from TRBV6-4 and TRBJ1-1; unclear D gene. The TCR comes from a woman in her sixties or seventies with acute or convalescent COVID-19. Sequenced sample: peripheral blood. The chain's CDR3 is CASSEAVDTEAFF. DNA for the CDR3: TGTGCCAGCAGTGAGGCTGTGGACACTGAAGCTTTCTTT.